The table lists the clone carrying this T cell receptor beta chain with many counts. The antigen remains unidentified. This entry comes from a study of glioma-infiltrating T cells. The iRepertoire nested amplicon-rescue multiplex PCR amplified TCR alpha and beta CDR3s from RNA. TCRdb passed the multiplex PCR reads through MiXCR, listing each CDR3 protein once. The sample consists of about 200,000 distinct CDR3 sequences, 30% to 40% of them appearing once. CDR1 and CDR2 (germline): KGHDR, SFDVKD. The CDR3 spans 15 residues. The junction had 7 bases not matched to a gene; V was cut back by 3 bases and J by 8 bases. Study observations and caveats: Tissue and blood shared very few CDR3 sequences.

This sequence was found in a human donor with low-grade glioma or glioblastoma, undergoing nonglioma brain surgery, or in good health (not recorded which). The sample was glioma tissue, nonneoplastic brain tissue, or PBMCs (not recorded which). This sequence joins TRBV24-1 and TRBJ2-1; 9 bases map to TRBD2. CDR3 bases: TGTGCCACCAGTGATGCGGGACTAGCTTTCGATGAGCAGTTCTTC. Translation: CATSDAGLAFDEQFF.